This T cell receptor beta chain is from a study of blood T cell repertoires in COVID-19. Overall study context: Samples of COVID-19 (acute and convalescent) were obtained from the United States, Italy and Spain. T cells, B-cell-depleted T cells, or PBMCs supplied cDNA or gDNA.

The CDR3 spans 14 residues. Trimming removed 6 bases from V and 8 bases from J; junction bases left unmatched: 12. Germline V gene sequence: CDR1 MDHEN, CDR2 SYDVKM. In the original workflow: Amplification of reference gene primers provided the estimated nucleated cell counts. Data came from immunoSEQ multiplex PCR; TCRdb stores just in-frame clones and leaves some out. V and J calls and clone size are copied from that table; D and trimming were computed from the DNA. Of under 55,000 clones in the sample, 85% to 90% were seen once. This clone was detected a few times. The chain joins TRBV28 to TRBJ2-5, with TRBD1 identical over 7 bases. The sequencing sample was made of peripheral blood. The sequence came from a human donor in a cohort sampled during active COVID-19. The CDR3 here is CASSLGTRDSTQYF. Written as DNA, the CDR3 is TGTGCCAGCAGCCTAGGGACCAGGGACAGTACCCAGTACTTC. Looking up the rest from reference TRBV28 and TRBJ2-5 gives the full variable domain: DVKVTQSSRYLVKRTGEKVFLECVQDMDHENMFWYRQDPGLGLRLIYFSYDVKMKEKGDIPEGYSVSREKKERFSLILESASTNQTSMYLCASSLGTRDSTQYFGPGTRLLVL.